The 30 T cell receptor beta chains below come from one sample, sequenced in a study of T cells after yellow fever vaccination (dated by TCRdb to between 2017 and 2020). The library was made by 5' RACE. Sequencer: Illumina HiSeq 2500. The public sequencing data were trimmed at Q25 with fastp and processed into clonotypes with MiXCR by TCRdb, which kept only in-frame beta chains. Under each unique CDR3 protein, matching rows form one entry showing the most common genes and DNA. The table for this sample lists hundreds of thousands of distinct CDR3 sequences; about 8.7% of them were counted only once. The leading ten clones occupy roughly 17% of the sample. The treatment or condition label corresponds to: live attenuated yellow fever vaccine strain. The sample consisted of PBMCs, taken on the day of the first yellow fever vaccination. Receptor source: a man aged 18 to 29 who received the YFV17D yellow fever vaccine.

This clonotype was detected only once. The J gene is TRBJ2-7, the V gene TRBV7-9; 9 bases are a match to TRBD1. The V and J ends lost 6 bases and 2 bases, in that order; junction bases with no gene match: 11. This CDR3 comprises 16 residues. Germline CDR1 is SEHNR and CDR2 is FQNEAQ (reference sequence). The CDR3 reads CASSTGQGNNAYEQYF. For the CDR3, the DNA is TGTGCCAGCAGTACCGGACAGGGGAACAACGCCTACGAGCAGTACTTC.

CDR3 residues: CSARDSPYEQYF. Here the CDR3 DNA reads TGCAGTGCTAGGGACTCCCCCTACGAGCAGTACTTC. The chain joins TRBV20-1 to TRBJ2-7; tentatively, D is TRBD2 (5 bases). V dropped 3 bases and J dropped 2 bases, with 8 bases sitting between them. Germline V CDR1 and CDR2: DFQATT, SNEGSKA (reference sequence). This CDR3 is 12 amino acids long.

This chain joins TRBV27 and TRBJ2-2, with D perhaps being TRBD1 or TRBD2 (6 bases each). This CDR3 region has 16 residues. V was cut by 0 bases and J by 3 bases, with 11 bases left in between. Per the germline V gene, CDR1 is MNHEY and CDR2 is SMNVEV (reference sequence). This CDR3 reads CASSLSGGIYTGELFF. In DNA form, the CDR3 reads TGTGCCAGCAGTTTATCCGGGGGCATTTACACCGGGGAGCTGTTTTTT.

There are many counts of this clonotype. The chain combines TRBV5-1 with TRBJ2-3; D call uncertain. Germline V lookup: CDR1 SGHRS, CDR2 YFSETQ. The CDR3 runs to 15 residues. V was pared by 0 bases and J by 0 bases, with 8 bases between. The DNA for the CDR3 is TGCGCCAGCAGCTTGGAGGGTGGCAGCACAGATACGCAGTATTTT. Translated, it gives CASSLEGGSTDTQYF.

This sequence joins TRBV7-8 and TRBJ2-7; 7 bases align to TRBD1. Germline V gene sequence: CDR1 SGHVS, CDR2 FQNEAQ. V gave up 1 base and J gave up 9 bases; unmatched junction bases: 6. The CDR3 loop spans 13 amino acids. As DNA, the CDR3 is TGTGCCAGCAGCTTAGAGACAGGGTTGCCGCAGTACTTC. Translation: CASSLETGLPQYF.

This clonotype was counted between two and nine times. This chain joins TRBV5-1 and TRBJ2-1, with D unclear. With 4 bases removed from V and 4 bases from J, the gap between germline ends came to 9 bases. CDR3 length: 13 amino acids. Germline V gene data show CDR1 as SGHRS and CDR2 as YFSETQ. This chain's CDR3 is CASSPNEYNEQFF. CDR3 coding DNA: TGCGCCAGCAGCCCCAACGAATACAATGAGCAGTTCTTC.

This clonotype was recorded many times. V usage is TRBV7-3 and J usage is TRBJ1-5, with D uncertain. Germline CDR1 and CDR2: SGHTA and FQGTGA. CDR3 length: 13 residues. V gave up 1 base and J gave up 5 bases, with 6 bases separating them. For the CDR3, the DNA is TGTGCCAGCAGCTTAAGTCCGGATCAGCCCCAGCATTTT. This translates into CASSLSPDQPQHF.

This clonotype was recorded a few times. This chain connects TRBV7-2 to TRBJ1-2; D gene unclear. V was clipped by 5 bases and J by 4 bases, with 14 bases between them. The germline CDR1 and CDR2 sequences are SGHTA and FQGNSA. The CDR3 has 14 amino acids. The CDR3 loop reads CASSPQTDLYGYTF. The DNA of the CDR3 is TGTGCCAGCAGCCCCCAGACGGACCTCTATGGCTACACCTTC.

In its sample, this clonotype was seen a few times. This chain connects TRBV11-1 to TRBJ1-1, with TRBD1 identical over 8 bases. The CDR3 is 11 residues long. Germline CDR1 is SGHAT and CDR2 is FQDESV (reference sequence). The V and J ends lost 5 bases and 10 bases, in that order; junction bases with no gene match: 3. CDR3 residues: CASSQGARAFF. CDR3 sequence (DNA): TGTGCCAGCAGCCAGGGGGCAAGAGCTTTCTTT.

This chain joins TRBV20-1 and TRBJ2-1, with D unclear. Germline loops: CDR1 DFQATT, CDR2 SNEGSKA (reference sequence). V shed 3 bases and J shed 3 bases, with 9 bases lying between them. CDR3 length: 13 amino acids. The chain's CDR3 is CSASGLVYNEQFF. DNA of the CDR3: TGCAGTGCTAGTGGGCTAGTCTACAATGAGCAGTTCTTC.

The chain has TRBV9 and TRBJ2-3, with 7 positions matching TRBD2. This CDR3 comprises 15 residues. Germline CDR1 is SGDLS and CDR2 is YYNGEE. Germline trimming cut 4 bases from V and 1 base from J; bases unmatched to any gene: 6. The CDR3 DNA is TGTGCCAGCAGCCCGGCGACTAGCCGCACAGATACGCAGTATTTT. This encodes CASSPATSRTDTQYF. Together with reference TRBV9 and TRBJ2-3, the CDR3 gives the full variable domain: DSGVTQTPKHLITATGQRVTLRCSPRSGDLSVYWYQQSLDQGLQFLIQYYNGEERAKGNILERFSAQQFPDLHSELNLSSLELGDSALYFCASSPATSRTDTQYFGPGTRLTVL.

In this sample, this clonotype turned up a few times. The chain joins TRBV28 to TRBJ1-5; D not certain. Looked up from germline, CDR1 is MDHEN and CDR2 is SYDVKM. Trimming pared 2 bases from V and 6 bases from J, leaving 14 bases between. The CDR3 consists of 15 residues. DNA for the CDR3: TGTGCCAGCAGTTTAGTAGGGTGGGTCGGTCAGCCCCAGCATTTT. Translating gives CASSLVGWVGQPQHF.

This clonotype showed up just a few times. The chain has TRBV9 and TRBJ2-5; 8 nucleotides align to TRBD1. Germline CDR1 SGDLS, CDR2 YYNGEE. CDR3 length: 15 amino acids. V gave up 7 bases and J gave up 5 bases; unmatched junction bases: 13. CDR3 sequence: CASARSTGDGETQYF. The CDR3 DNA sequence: TGTGCCAGCGCCCGGTCGACAGGGGACGGGGAGACCCAGTACTTC.

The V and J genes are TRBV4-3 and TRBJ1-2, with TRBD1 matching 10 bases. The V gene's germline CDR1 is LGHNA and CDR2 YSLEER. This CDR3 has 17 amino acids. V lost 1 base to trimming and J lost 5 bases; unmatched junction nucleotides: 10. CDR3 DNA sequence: TGCGCCAGCAGCCAAGCATTTAAAGGACAGGGGGGGTATGGCTACACCTTC. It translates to CASSQAFKGQGGYGYTF.

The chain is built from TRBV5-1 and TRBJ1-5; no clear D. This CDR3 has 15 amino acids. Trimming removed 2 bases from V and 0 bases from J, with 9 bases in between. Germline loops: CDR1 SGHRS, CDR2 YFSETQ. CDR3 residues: CASSLIPDSNQPQHF. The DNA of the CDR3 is TGCGCCAGCAGCTTAATCCCGGATAGCAATCAGCCCCAGCATTTT.

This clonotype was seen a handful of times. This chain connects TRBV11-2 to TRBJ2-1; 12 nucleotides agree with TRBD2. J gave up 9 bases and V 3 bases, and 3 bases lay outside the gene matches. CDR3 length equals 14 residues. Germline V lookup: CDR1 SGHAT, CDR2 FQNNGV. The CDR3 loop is CASSFILAGGEQFF. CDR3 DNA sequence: TGTGCCAGCAGCTTTATACTAGCGGGGGGTGAGCAGTTCTTC.

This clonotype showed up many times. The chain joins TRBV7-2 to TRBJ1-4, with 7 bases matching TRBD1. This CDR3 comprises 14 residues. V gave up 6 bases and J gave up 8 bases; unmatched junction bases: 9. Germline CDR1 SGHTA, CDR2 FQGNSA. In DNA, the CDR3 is TGTGCCAGCAGTTACAGGGGTTTGGACGAAAAACTGTTTTTT. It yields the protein CASSYRGLDEKLFF. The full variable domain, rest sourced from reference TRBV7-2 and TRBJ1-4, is GAGVSQSPSNKVTEKGKDVELRCDPISGHTALYWYRQSLGQGLEFLIYFQGNSAPDKSGLPSDRFSAERTGGSVSTLTIQRTQQEDSAVYLCASSYRGLDEKLFFGSGTQLSVL.

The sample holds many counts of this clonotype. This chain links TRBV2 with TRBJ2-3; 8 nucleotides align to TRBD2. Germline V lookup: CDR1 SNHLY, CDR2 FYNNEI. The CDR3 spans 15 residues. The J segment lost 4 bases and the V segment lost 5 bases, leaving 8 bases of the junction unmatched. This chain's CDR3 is CASSPGTRSSDTQYF. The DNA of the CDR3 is TGTGCCAGCAGTCCCGGGACTAGGTCATCAGATACGCAGTATTTT.

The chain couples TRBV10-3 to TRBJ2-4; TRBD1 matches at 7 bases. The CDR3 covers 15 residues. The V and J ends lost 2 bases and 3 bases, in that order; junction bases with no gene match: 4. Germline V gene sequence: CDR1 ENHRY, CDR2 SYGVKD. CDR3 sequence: CAISETAGGKNIQYF. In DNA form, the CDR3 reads TGTGCCATCAGTGAGACAGCAGGGGGCAAAAACATTCAGTACTTC.

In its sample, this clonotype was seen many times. CDR3 DNA sequence: TGCGCCAGCAGAGATACTCACCGGGGTGATCTGTGGACTGAAGCTTTCTTT. Translated, it gives CASRDTHRGDLWTEAFF. The genes are TRBV4-1 and TRBJ1-1; D is unclear. Germline V gene lookup returns CDR1 MGHRA and CDR2 YSYEKL. This CDR3 has 17 amino acids. Trimming stripped 6 bases from V and 5 bases from J, with 25 bases between.

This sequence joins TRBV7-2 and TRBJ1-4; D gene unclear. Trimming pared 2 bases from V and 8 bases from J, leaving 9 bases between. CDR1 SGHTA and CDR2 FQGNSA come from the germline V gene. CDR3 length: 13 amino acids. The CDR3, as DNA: TGTGCCAGCAGCTTATTTGAGGGAGAAAAACTGTTTTTT. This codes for CASSLFEGEKLFF.

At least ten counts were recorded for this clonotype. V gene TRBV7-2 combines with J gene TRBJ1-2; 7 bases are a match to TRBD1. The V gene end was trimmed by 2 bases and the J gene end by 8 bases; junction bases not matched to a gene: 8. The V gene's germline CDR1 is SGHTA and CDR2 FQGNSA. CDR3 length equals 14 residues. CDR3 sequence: CASSLNEGAYGYTF. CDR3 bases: TGTGCCAGCAGCTTAAATGAGGGGGCGTACGGCTACACCTTC.

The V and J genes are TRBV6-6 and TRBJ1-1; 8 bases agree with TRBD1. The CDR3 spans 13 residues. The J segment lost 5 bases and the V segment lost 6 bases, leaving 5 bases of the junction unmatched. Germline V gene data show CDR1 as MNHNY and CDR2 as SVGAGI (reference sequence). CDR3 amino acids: CASRSGGWTEAFF. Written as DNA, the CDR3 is TGTGCCAGCAGATCAGGGGGCTGGACTGAAGCTTTCTTT.

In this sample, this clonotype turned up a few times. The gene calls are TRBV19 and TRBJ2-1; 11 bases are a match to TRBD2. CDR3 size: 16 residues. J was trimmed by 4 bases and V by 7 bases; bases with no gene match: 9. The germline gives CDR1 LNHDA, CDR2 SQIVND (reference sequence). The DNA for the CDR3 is TGTGCCAGTACCACCGTTAGCGGGGGGGAATACAATGAGCAGTTCTTC. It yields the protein CASTTVSGGEYNEQFF.

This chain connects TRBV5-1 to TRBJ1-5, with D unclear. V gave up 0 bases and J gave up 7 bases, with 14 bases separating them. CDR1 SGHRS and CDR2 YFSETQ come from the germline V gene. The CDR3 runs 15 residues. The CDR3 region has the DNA TGCGCCAGCAGCTTGGATTCGGCGGGAAACCAGCCCCAGCATTTT. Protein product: CASSLDSAGNQPQHF.

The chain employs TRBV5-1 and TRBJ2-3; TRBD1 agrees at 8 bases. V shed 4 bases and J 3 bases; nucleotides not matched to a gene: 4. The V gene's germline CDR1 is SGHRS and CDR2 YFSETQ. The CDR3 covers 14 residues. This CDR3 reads CASSQGQETDTQYF. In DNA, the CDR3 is TGCGCCAGCAGCCAGGGACAGGAGACAGATACGCAGTATTTT.

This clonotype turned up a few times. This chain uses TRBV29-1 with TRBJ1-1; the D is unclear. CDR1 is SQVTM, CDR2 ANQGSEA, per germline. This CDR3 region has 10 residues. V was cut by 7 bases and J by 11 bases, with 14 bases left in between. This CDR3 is CSGVGFEAFF. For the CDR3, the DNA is TGCAGCGGTGTGGGGTTTGAGGCTTTCTTT.

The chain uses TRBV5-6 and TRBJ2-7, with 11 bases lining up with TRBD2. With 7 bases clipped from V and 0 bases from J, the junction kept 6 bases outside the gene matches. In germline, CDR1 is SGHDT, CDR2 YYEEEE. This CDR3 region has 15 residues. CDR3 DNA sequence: TGTGCCAGCTTTCCGACTAGCGGGGCCTCCTACGAGCAGTACTTC. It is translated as CASFPTSGASYEQYF.

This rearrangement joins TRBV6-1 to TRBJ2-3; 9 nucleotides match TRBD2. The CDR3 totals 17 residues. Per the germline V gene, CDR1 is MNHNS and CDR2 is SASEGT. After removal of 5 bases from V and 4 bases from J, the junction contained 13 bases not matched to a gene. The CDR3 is CASSRPPRGGVPDTQYF. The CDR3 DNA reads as TGTGCCAGCAGTCGACCTCCCCGCGGGGGGGTCCCAGATACGCAGTATTTT.

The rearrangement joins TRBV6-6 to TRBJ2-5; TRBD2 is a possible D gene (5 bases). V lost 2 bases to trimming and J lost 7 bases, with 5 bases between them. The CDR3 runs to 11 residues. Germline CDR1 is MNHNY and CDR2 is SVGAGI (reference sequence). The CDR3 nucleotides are TGTGCCAGCAGTTACGAGGGGACCCAGTACTTC. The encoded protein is CASSYEGTQYF.